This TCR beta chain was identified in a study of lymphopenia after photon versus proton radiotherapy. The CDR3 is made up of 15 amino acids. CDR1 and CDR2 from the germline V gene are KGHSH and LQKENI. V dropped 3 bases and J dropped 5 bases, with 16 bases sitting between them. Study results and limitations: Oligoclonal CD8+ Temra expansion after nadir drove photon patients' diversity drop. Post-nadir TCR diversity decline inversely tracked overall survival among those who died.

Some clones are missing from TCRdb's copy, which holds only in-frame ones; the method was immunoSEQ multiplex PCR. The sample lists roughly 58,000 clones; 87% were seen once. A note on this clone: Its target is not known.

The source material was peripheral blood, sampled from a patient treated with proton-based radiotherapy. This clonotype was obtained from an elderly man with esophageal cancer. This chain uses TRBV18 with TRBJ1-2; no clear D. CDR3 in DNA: TGTGCCAGCTCACCGGGTAGTTATAGGGATTATGGCTACACCTTC. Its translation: CASSPGSYRDYGYTF.